This TCR beta chain was found in a study of technical replicates of blood from four donors. The table came from immunoSEQ multiplex PCR; TCRdb's copy has only in-frame clones and leaves some out. The sample consists of 55,000 to 75,000 clones, less than 95% of them appearing once. In its sample, this clone was seen once. Trimming removed 2 bases from V and 3 bases from J; junction bases left unmatched: 11. The CDR3 runs 17 residues. Germline CDR1 reads KGHSH; CDR2 reads LQKENI. The rearrangement links TRBV18 to TRBJ2-7, with 9 nucleotides matching TRBD1. Input material: PBMCs. The TCR sequence derives from a human donor in good health. Some clones in this sample may be carry-over from other donors' samples. The DNA for the CDR3 is TGTGCCAGCTCACCAAGGGACAGGGTATGGGGCGACTACGAGCAGTACTTC. It codes for CASSPRDRVWGDYEQYF.